This T cell receptor (beta chain) is from a study of blood T cell repertoires in COVID-19. Study background: There were acute and convalescent COVID-19 samples, and they came from the United States, Italy and Spain. The cDNA or gDNA used as material had been derived from T cells, B-cell-depleted T cells, or PBMCs.

Authors' processing steps: By means of reference gene primer amplification, nucleated cell counts were estimated. The protocol was immunoSEQ multiplex PCR, while the TCRdb copy is restricted to in-frame clones and leaves out a portion. The V and J calls and clone size come from that table; D and trimming were worked out from the DNA. The sample comprises over 150,000 clones, approximately 90% of which are singletons, and around 1.1% rests with the top ten. Germline V gives CDR1 SGHTA, CDR2 FQGNSA. V was pared by 2 bases and J by 4 bases, with 7 bases of the junction left unmatched. This CDR3 contains 17 residues.

The chain joins TRBV7-2 to TRBJ2-3, with 12 bases identical to TRBD2. Material: peripheral blood. This receptor was obtained from a young man with acute or convalescent COVID-19. The CDR3 region has the DNA TGTGCCAGCAGCTTAAAGAGTCTAGCGGGAGGGTCAGATACGCAGTATTTT. Translated: CASSLKSLAGGSDTQYF.